The entry below gives a single TCR beta chain sequence along with its context. Its antigen remains unidentified. This sample was included in a study of vaccination effects on CD4 cells after COVID-19. The culture ran for approximately 10 days, and then CD4+ T cells were isolated. In germline, CDR1 is LNHDA, CDR2 SQIVND (reference sequence). Trimming took 5 bases from V and 6 from J, leaving 12 bases between them. The CDR3 has 13 residues. Repertoires were generated with immunoSEQ multiplex PCR, while TCRdb's copy carries only in-frame clones and drops some. Among over 45,000 clones listed, about 74% were seen once. Study-wide findings and caveats: By a late point after vaccination, infection- and vaccine-induced clones had shrunk markedly through clonal contraction.

The chain is built from TRBV19 and TRBJ2-3; D remains ambiguous. The sequence derives from a human donor who received a COVID-19 vaccine. Sequencing was performed on CD4+ T cells from PBMCs cultured without peptide, taken before COVID-19 vaccination. CDR3 DNA sequence: TGTGCCAGTAGTGTCTCCCTCGGGGATACGCAGTATTTT. It is translated as CASSVSLGDTQYF. Combining the CDR3 with reference TRBV19 and TRBJ2-3 gives the whole variable domain DGGITQSPKYLFRKEGQNVTLSCEQNLNHDAMYWYRQDPGQGLRLIYYSQIVNDFQKGDIAEGYSVSREKKESFPLTVTSAQKNPTAFYLCASSVSLGDTQYFGPGTRLTVL.